A single T cell receptor (beta chain) is shown here with its context. Its antigen remains unknown. This specimen comes from a study of cytomegalovirus exposure and HLA in healthy donors. Whole-study context: A subsequent analysis stated that the 120 or so validation repertoires were run on the same platform as the roughly 670 first-cohort repertoires.

Some clones are missing from TCRdb's copy, which holds only in-frame ones; the method was immunoSEQ multiplex PCR. The sample has some 130,000 clones, roughly nine tenths seen once. Study-wide results and caveats: Cytomegalovirus association was assigned to around 150 TCR beta chains.

Sequencing was performed on PBMCs. The source is a woman aged 18-29 years in good health and CMV-seronegative.

The DNA of the CDR3 is TGTGCCAGCAGCTTAAGGAGACTAGCAAGTTACAATGAGCAGTTCTTC. This translates into CASSLRRLASYNEQFF. V and J are TRBV7-8 and TRBJ2-1; 7 nucleotides match TRBD2. The CDR3 loop spans 16 amino acids. Germline trimming cut 2 bases from V and 4 bases from J; bases unmatched to any gene: 8. CDR1 SGHVS and CDR2 FQNEAQ come from the germline V gene. Complete variable domain (other parts from reference TRBV7-8 and TRBJ2-1): GAGVSQSPRYKVAKRGQDVALRCDPISGHVSLFWYQQALGQGPEFLTYFQNEAQLDKSGLPSDRFFAERPEGSVSTLKIQRTQQEDSAVYLCASSLRRLASYNEQFFGPGTRLTVL.